This entry concerns a single TCR beta chain. Antigen specificity is unknown. Clones were sequenced by immunoSEQ multiplex PCR, and TCRdb holds only the in-frame ones, with some missing. The profile shows 45,000 to 50,000 clones, 75% to 90% of them singletons. This entry belongs to a study of OX40 agonist ivuxolimab in advanced cancers. Overall study findings and caveats: Some patients who did not respond also had low normalized T-cell clonal expansion.

The V and J ends lost 0 bases and 5 bases respectively, with 7 bases between them. CDR1 is SGHTA, CDR2 FQGTGA, per germline. The CDR3 spans 14 residues. Blood samples were obtained at baseline, cycle 4 day 1, and cycle 7 day 1. This TCR derives from an adult with an advanced solid tumor such as melanoma, head and neck, liver or kidney cancer. The material sequenced was CD4+ or CD8+ T cells sorted from blood, taken in a trial of the OX40 agonist ivuxolimab. The chain links TRBV7-3 to TRBJ2-2, with TRBD1 as a possible D gene (5 bases). The CDR3 protein is CASSLTKGTGELFF. CDR3 in DNA: TGTGCCAGCAGCTTAACGAAGGGGACCGGGGAGCTGTTTTTT.